The clone carrying this T cell receptor (beta chain) has only a few counts. What it binds is unknown. Both 60 Vbeta primers and 13 Jbeta primers went into the PCR. Profiling relied on immunoSEQ multiplex PCR, and the TCRdb table lists in-frame clones only, not all of them. The sample consists of around 140,000 clones, 82% of them appearing once. Germline V gene data show CDR1 as MNHEY and CDR2 as SVGAGI. Trimming took off 2 bases at V and 8 bases at J, with 9 bases between the two ends. This CDR3 region has 12 residues. The data stem from a study of cytomegalovirus exposure and HLA in healthy donors. Overall study results and limits: Per published accounts, TCR beta sequences correctly predicted the HLA-A and HLA-B alleles of most subjects.

The sample consisted of PBMCs. The rearrangement links TRBV6-5 to TRBJ1-1; tentatively, D is TRBD1 (6 bases). The sequence was collected from a woman aged 50 to 60 in good health and CMV-seropositive. The CDR3 bases are TGTGCCAGCAGTTACACCGGGACAGAAGCTTTCTTT. Translated: CASSYTGTEAFF.